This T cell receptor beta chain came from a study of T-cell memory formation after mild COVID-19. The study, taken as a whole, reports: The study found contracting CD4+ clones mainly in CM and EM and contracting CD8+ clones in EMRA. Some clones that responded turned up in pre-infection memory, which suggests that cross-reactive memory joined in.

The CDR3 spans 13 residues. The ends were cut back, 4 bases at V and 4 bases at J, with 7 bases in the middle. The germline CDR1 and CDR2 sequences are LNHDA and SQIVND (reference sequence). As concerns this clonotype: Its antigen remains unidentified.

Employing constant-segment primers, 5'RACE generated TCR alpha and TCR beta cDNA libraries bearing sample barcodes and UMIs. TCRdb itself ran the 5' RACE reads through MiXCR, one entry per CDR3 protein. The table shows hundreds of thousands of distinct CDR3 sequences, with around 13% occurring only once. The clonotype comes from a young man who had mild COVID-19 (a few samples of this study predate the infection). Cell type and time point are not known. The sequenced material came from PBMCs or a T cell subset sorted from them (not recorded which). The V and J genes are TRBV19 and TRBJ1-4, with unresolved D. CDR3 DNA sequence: TGTGCCAGTAGTAAGGCGGGTAATGAAAAACTGTTTTTT. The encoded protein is CASSKAGNEKLFF.